This entry describes one T cell receptor (beta chain). Its target is unknown. Additional DNA sequences in this sample encode the identical CDR3. CD45RO-negative, CCR7-positively selected cells formed the naive CD8 fraction, excluding terminally differentiated effector memory CD45RA+ cells. The sample comes from a study of shared clonotypes between healthy human individuals. Study information: Sampling drew on donors who were a couple of women and a few men aged 18 to 49. Study-level findings and limits: Compared with clonotypes that all four donors shared, non-shared clonotypes had lower generation probabilities.

This CDR3 comprises 14 residues. In germline, CDR1 is SGDLS, CDR2 YYNGEE. Trimming stripped 0 bases from V and 4 bases from J, with 11 bases between. The assay was immunoSEQ multiplex PCR, and TCRdb's table has in-frame clones only and misses some. The sample lists 700,000 to 950,000 clones; about 96% were seen once. This TCR was sampled from a young man in good health. Input material: naive CD8+ T cells sorted from blood. V usage is TRBV9 and J usage is TRBJ2-7; either TRBD1 or TRBD2 may fit D (5 bases each). The CDR3 loop reads CASSVEGGGYEQYF. CDR3 DNA: TGTGCCAGCAGCGTAGAGGGTGGGGGATACGAGCAGTACTTC.